In its sample, the clone carrying this T cell receptor (beta chain) was seen a few times. This sample is drawn from a study of T cells after yellow fever vaccination. V lost 4 bases to trimming and J lost 4 bases; unmatched junction nucleotides: 7. Germline values: CDR1 SGHNT, CDR2 YYREEE (reference sequence). This CDR3 is 14 amino acids long. Using its own MiXCR run on the 5' RACE reads, TCRdb lists one record per CDR3 protein. The repertoire includes about 400,000 distinct CDR3 sequences, 11% of them detected once, and around 19% sits in the top ten. This sample comprised PBMCs, obtained on the day of the first yellow fever vaccination. The receptor comes from a man between 18 and 29 years old who received the YFV17D yellow fever vaccine. V is TRBV5-4 and J is TRBJ1-2, with TRBD1 matching over 7 bases. In DNA, the CDR3 is TGTGCCAGCAGCCAGCAGGGGGTGGTCTATGGCTACACCTTC. The encoded protein is CASSQQGVVYGYTF.